The 11 T cell receptor beta chains listed next were all sequenced from one sample in a study of blood T cells in healthy people across ages. A J-beta primer mix and a sample-barcoded 5' primer were used in a second PCR of roughly 7 to 12 cycles. MiXCR, run by TCRdb on the 5' RACE reads, gives a single entry per CDR3 protein. The sample records 650,000 to 1,000,000 distinct CDR3 sequences, roughly 35% being singletons. Sequencing was carried out using blood. Receptor source: a man aged 18 to 30 in good health.

This CDR3 reads CASSQETAVSTDTQYF. The CDR3 coding sequence is TGTGCCAGCAGCCAAGAGACAGCGGTTAGCACAGATACGCAGTATTTT. The chain links TRBV4-2 to TRBJ2-3; D tentatively fits TRBD1 or TRBD2 (5 bases each). Trimming took off 0 bases at V and 0 bases at J, with 10 bases between the two ends. Germline V gives CDR1 LGHNA, CDR2 YNFKEQ. The CDR3 has 16 amino acids.

The rearrangement links TRBV12-3 or TRBV12-4 to TRBJ1-2, with TRBD1 as a possible D gene (5 bases). The CDR3 has 15 amino acids. V dropped 5 bases and J dropped 6 bases, with 19 bases sitting between them. Written as DNA, the CDR3 is TGTGCCAGCAGTCTGGGCCGGGACTCCGGACATGGCTACACCTTC. Translated, it gives CASSLGRDSGHGYTF.

The J gene is TRBJ2-1, the V gene TRBV12-3 or TRBV12-4, with 9 nucleotides matching TRBD1. V was clipped by 5 bases and J by 5 bases; unmatched bases: 7. The CDR3 extends over 15 amino acids. The CDR3 is CASSRGQGPHNEQFF. For the CDR3, the DNA is TGTGCCAGCAGTCGTGGACAGGGGCCACACAATGAGCAGTTCTTC.

DNA for the CDR3: TGTGCCAGCAGCCCGACAGGGGCAAGAGATACGCAGTATTTT. Translating gives CASSPTGARDTQYF. V usage is TRBV7-2 and J usage is TRBJ2-3, with TRBD1 matching 8 bases. CDR1 SGHTA and CDR2 FQGNSA come from the germline V gene. The ends lost 5 bases at V and 5 bases at J; junction bases unmatched: 6. The CDR3 is 14 residues long.

In nucleotides, the CDR3 is TGTGCCAGCAGTTCGCCTGGACAGGGGGCGCGGGAGCTGTTTTTT. Amino acid sequence: CASSSPGQGARELFF. The chain joins TRBV7-2 to TRBJ2-2; 11 nucleotides agree with TRBD1. The CDR3 loop spans 15 amino acids. Germline-derived CDR1 and CDR2 are SGHTA and FQGNSA. J was trimmed by 9 bases and V by 6 bases; bases with no gene match: 9.

Points on this clonotype: This may arise from a read error, as a much more abundant clone is one base away. This sequence joins TRBV20-1 and TRBJ2-1; 7 bases fit TRBD1. The CDR3 is 14 amino acids. Germline V CDR1 and CDR2: DFQATT, SNEGSKA (reference sequence). After removal of 0 bases from V and 9 bases from J, the junction contained 8 bases not matched to a gene. CDR3 protein: CSAREQGRTREQFF. The DNA for the CDR3 is TGCAGTGCTAGAGAACAGGGGAGAACCCGTGAGCAGTTCTTC.

The V and J genes are TRBV3-1 and TRBJ2-7; 8 positions agree with TRBD2. The CDR3 runs 17 residues. Germline CDR1 reads LGHDT; CDR2 reads YNNKEL (reference sequence). J gave up 7 bases and V 0 bases, and 14 bases lay outside the gene matches. The CDR3: CASSQEVAGTYNNEQYF. CDR3 coding DNA: TGTGCCAGCAGCCAAGAGGTAGCGGGGACCTACAACAATGAGCAGTACTTC.

This clonotype was seen many times. V and J are TRBV7-2 and TRBJ2-5, with 11 bases that match TRBD2. Germline CDR1 and CDR2: SGHTA and FQGNSA. V lost 0 bases, J lost 4 bases, and 1 base stayed unmatched. CDR3 length equals 15 residues. The CDR3 DNA reads as TGTGCCAGCAGCTTAGCTAGCGGGGGGGGAGAGACCCAGTACTTC. Translation gives CASSLASGGGETQYF.

This clonotype was seen repeatedly, ten times or more. The J gene is TRBJ1-2, the V gene TRBV29-1; D is ambiguous. The CDR3 consists of 13 residues. V lost 6 bases, J lost 0 bases, and 11 bases lay in between. Per germline, CDR1 SQVTM and CDR2 ANQGSEA. The CDR3 coding sequence is TGCAGCGTGTGGACGCTCCCTAACTATGGCTACACCTTC. Encoded protein: CSVWTLPNYGYTF.

The chain carries TRBV28 and TRBJ1-5, with 9 bases that match TRBD1. CDR3 size: 20 residues. V trimming: 6 bases; J trimming: 1 base; junction bases outside the gene matches: 19. Germline V gene sequence: CDR1 MDHEN, CDR2 SYDVKM. CDR3 nucleotides: TGTGCCAGCAGGGACCTGCCGATCACTGGGACAGGGATGAGCAATCAGCCCCAGCATTTT. Protein product: CASRDLPITGTGMSNQPQHF.

This chain links TRBV12-3 or TRBV12-4 with TRBJ2-5; perhaps TRBD2 as D (6 bases). The CDR3 runs to 15 residues. V lost 6 bases to trimming and J lost 11 bases, with 25 bases between them. The CDR3 DNA reads TGTGCCAGCAGCCCCTGGGGAGGTTCCTACAAGGAGCAGTACTTC. The encoded protein is CASSPWGGSYKEQYF.